These 6 T cell receptor beta chains share one sample of origin, sequenced in a study of blood T cell repertoires in COVID-19. The method was immunoSEQ multiplex PCR; TCRdb's version includes in-frame clones alone and lacks a portion of them. The sample has about 91,000 clones; nearly 90% are singletons. Sample: peripheral blood. These receptors were taken from a man between 65 and 85 years old with acute or convalescent COVID-19.

The chain employs TRBV6-1 and TRBJ1-1, with D maybe TRBD1 (6 bases). In germline, CDR1 is MNHNS, CDR2 SASEGT. This CDR3 is 12 amino acids long. V was trimmed by 1 base and J by 11 bases, leaving 11 bases between them. The CDR3 is CASSEGGGHAFF. The DNA for the CDR3 is TGTGCCAGCAGTGAAGGGGGGGGGCACGCTTTCTTT.

The rearrangement uses TRBV28 and TRBJ1-5, with D maybe TRBD1 (5 bases). Germline loops: CDR1 MDHEN, CDR2 SYDVKM. The ends were cut back, 5 bases at V and 4 bases at J, with 12 bases in the middle. This CDR3 region has 14 residues. CDR3 region: CASSLRGGNQPQHF. CDR3 nucleotides: TGTGCCAGCAGTCTAAGGGGAGGAAATCAGCCCCAGCATTTT.

The CDR3 DNA is TGCGCCAGCAGCTTTTCCGGGACAGAGGGTGGCTACACCTTC. Protein sequence: CASSFSGTEGGYTF. The chain carries TRBV5-1 and TRBJ1-2; 7 bases line up with TRBD1. CDR3 length equals 14 residues. Germline CDR1 is SGHRS and CDR2 is YFSETQ. The V segment lost 2 bases and the J segment 7 bases; nucleotides outside the gene matches: 8.

This clone came up a few times. The gene calls are TRBV28 and TRBJ1-6; 10 bases match TRBD1. Trimming removed 2 bases from V and 5 bases from J; junction bases left unmatched: 6. The length of the CDR3 is 17 residues. Germline CDR1 MDHEN, CDR2 SYDVKM. The CDR3 coding sequence is TGTGCCAGCAGTTTAAGGTTCGGGACAGGGGATAATTCACCCCTCCACTTT. It specifies CASSLRFGTGDNSPLHF. The full variable domain, in which reference TRBV28 and TRBJ1-6 provide the parts outside the CDR3, is DVKVTQSSRYLVKRTGEKVFLECVQDMDHENMFWYRQDPGLGLRLIYFSYDVKMKEKGDIPEGYSVSREKKERFSLILESASTNQTSMYLCASSLRFGTGDNSPLHFGNGTRLTVT.

This clone occurred once. The chain recombines TRBV10-3 with TRBJ2-4, with a possible D match to TRBD2 (5 bases). In germline, CDR1 is ENHRY, CDR2 SYGVKD. Trimming shortened V by 1 base and J by 7 bases, and 8 bases separated the two germline ends. This CDR3 spans 13 amino acids. The CDR3 DNA sequence: TGTGCCATCAGTGAGTATAGGGAGAACATTCAGTACTTC. As protein: CAISEYRENIQYF.

The genes are TRBV7-8 and TRBJ2-2; 9 bases map to TRBD1. The germline V gene encodes CDR1 SGHVS and CDR2 FQNEAQ. The CDR3 length is 14 residues. After removal of 3 bases from V and 5 bases from J, the junction contained 1 base not matched to a gene. CDR3 region: CASSFGQGTGELFF. CDR3 coding DNA: TGTGCCAGCAGCTTTGGACAGGGGACCGGGGAGCTGTTTTTT.